This TCR beta chain is drawn from a study of blood T cell repertoires in COVID-19. Background on the study: Some COVID-19 samples were acute and others convalescent; all came from the United States, Italy and Spain.

Participant-given clinical history determined each cohort assignment. The CDR3 is 16 residues long. Germline V CDR1 and CDR2: SGHTS, YDEGEE. V dropped 3 bases and J dropped 7; count of bases not matched to a gene: 14. Assay used: immunoSEQ multiplex PCR; TCRdb lists only in-frame clones, some missing. Here the sample spans about 140,000 clones, 75% to 80% being singletons. Sequenced sample: PBMCs or T cells enriched from blood (not recorded which). The receptor was isolated from a woman in her forties or fifties who had recovered from COVID-19. This sequence joins TRBV5-8 and TRBJ2-5; 8 bases line up with TRBD2. This chain's CDR3 is CASSWRAGGIPRTQYF. CDR3 nucleotide sequence: TGTGCCAGCAGCTGGCGGGCGGGGGGAATCCCCCGGACCCAGTACTTC.